Following are 18 T cell receptor beta chains from one sample sequenced in a study of blood T cell repertoires in COVID-19. Some clones are missing from TCRdb's copy, which holds only in-frame ones; the method was immunoSEQ multiplex PCR. The repertoire holds 140,000 to 150,000 clones, with around 84% as singletons. The sequencing input was PBMCs or T cells enriched from blood (not recorded which). The receptors come from a woman aged 45-59 years who had been exposed to COVID-19.

The CDR3 spells CASGTGAPSTDTQYF. CDR3 in DNA: TGCGCCAGCGGGACAGGGGCCCCTAGCACAGATACGCAGTATTTT. The chain is built from TRBV5-1 and TRBJ2-3, with 10 bases that match TRBD1. V was pared by 7 bases and J by 0 bases, with 5 bases of the junction left unmatched. The length of the CDR3 is 15 residues. The germline CDR1 and CDR2 sequences are SGHRS and YFSETQ. The whole variable domain, remainder taken from reference TRBV5-1 and TRBJ2-3, is KAGVTQTPRYLIKTRGQQVTLSCSPISGHRSVSWYQQTPGQGLQFLFEYFSETQRNKGNFPGRFSGRQFSNSRSEMNVSTLELGDSALYLCASGTGAPSTDTQYFGPGTRLTVL.

The CDR3 DNA sequence: TGTGCCAGCAGCTCGAACGGACAGACGAACACTGAAGCTTTCTTT. Protein product: CASSSNGQTNTEAFF. The chain has TRBV5-5 and TRBJ1-1; D is possibly TRBD1 (6 bases). The ends were cut back, 3 bases at V and 1 base at J, with 13 bases in the middle. In germline, CDR1 is SGHKS, CDR2 YYEKEE (reference sequence). The CDR3 has 15 residues.

This sequence joins TRBV7-2 and TRBJ2-7; 10 nucleotides agree with TRBD2. V shed 3 bases, J shed 7 bases, and the junction held 12 bases outside the gene matches. The V gene's germline CDR1 is SGHTA and CDR2 FQGNSA. This CDR3 region has 16 residues. The CDR3 is CASSLVGAGGLSEQYF. The CDR3 bases are TGTGCCAGCAGCTTGGTGGGAGCGGGGGGGCTTAGTGAGCAGTACTTC.

The rearrangement joins TRBV9 to TRBJ1-3, with no clear D. The germline V and J ends were trimmed by 4 bases and 0 bases, with 8 bases remaining between them. Per the germline V gene, CDR1 is SGDLS and CDR2 is YYNGEE. The CDR3 covers 14 residues. This CDR3 reads CASSSTSSGNTIYF. CDR3 nucleotide sequence: TGTGCCAGCAGCTCTACGAGCTCTGGAAACACCATATATTTT.

The chain couples TRBV5-6 to TRBJ1-1; no clear D gene. V was pared by 4 bases and J by 1 base, with 11 bases between. The CDR3 covers 14 residues. CDR1 is SGHDT and CDR2 is YYEEEE in the germline V gene. CDR3 sequence reads: CASSLYAGNTEAFF. CDR3 DNA sequence: TGTGCCAGCAGCCTTTACGCAGGGAACACTGAAGCTTTCTTT.

The CDR3 loop is CASSQDRLGRAEAFF. CDR3 in DNA: TGTGCCAGCAGCCAAGATCGCCTCGGGAGAGCTGAAGCTTTCTTT. The rearrangement uses TRBV3-1 (or the pseudogene TRBV3-2) and TRBJ1-1; no definite D call. V lost 0 bases, J lost 6 bases, and 14 bases lay in between. CDR3 length: 15 residues. The V gene's germline CDR1 is LGHDT and CDR2 YNNKEL (reference sequence).

This clone was detected only a few times. The gene calls are TRBV29-1 and TRBJ1-4; D remains ambiguous. Trimming stripped 3 bases from V and 7 bases from J, with 15 bases between. The CDR3 has 14 amino acids. CDR1 is SQVTM and CDR2 is ANQGSEA in the germline V gene. Written as DNA, the CDR3 is TGCAGCGTTGAGGAGGGCGCATGGGGTGAAAAACTGTTTTTT. Its translation is CSVEEGAWGEKLFF.

This chain joins TRBV27 and TRBJ1-1, with TRBD1 as a possible D gene (6 bases). CDR1 MNHEY and CDR2 SMNVEV come from the germline V gene (reference sequence). The CDR3 spans 17 residues. Trimming pared 5 bases from V and 1 base from J, leaving 20 bases between. CDR3 protein: CASSKGSGGAWNTEAFF. The CDR3, as DNA: TGTGCCAGCAGTAAAGGTTCGGGGGGCGCATGGAACACTGAAGCTTTCTTT.

This clone appeared once. This chain connects TRBV9 to TRBJ2-1, with D unresolved. The germline gives CDR1 SGDLS, CDR2 YYNGEE. V was shortened by 2 bases and J by 5 bases, with 11 bases between the two germline ends. CDR3 size: 14 residues. CDR3 bases: TGTGCCAGCAGCGTCCATGGCGGCCACAATGAGCAGTTCTTC. Encoded protein: CASSVHGGHNEQFF. The variable domain in full, with the rest retrieved from reference TRBV9 and TRBJ2-1, is DSGVTQTPKHLITATGQRVTLRCSPRSGDLSVYWYQQSLDQGLQFLIQYYNGEERAKGNILERFSAQQFPDLHSELNLSSLELGDSALYFCASSVHGGHNEQFFGPGTRLTVL.

The rearrangement links TRBV7-8 to TRBJ2-2, with D possibly being TRBD2 (5 bases). From germline, CDR1 is SGHVS and CDR2 FQNEAQ. CDR3 length: 14 residues. The V gene lost 2 bases and the J gene lost 7 bases, with 11 bases spanning the gap. The CDR3 DNA reads as TGTGCCAGCAGCTTAATTATCGAGGGCGGGGAGCTGTTTTTT. This translates into CASSLIIEGGELFF.

The rearrangement links TRBV27 to TRBJ1-4; D possibly corresponds to TRBD1 (6 bases). CDR3 length: 16 residues. CDR1 MNHEY and CDR2 SMNVEV come from the germline V gene (reference sequence). V was pared by 6 bases and J by 8 bases, with 22 bases between. The CDR3 DNA is TGTGCCAGCAGCCCAACTCTGGGGGCTTTTGGAGAAAAACTGTTTTTT. Protein: CASSPTLGAFGEKLFF.

The chain couples TRBV7-6 to TRBJ1-1; 8 positions agree with TRBD1. This CDR3 comprises 14 residues. Germline V gene sequence: CDR1 SGHVS, CDR2 FNYEAQ. Trimming removed 3 bases from V and 5 bases from J; junction bases left unmatched: 5. This CDR3 reads CASSFGQGGTEAFF. CDR3 bases: TGTGCCAGCAGCTTTGGACAGGGAGGGACTGAAGCTTTCTTT.

Points on this clone: This specimen includes other DNA sequences encoding the same CDR3. The chain carries TRBV9 and TRBJ1-1, with a tentative D call TRBD1 (6 bases). From germline, CDR1 is SGDLS and CDR2 YYNGEE. The V end was cut by 0 bases, the J end by 5 bases, with 14 bases between. There are 15 residues in the CDR3. The CDR3, as DNA: TGTGCCAGCAGCGTAGATGGGGGCCGAGGGACTGAAGCTTTCTTT. It codes for CASSVDGGRGTEAFF.

The chain employs TRBV11-3 and TRBJ2-7; the D gene is possibly TRBD2 (6 bases). The ends were cut back, 5 bases at V and 3 bases at J, with 11 bases in the middle. The CDR3 is 13 amino acids. CDR1 and CDR2 (germline): SGHNT, YENEEA. The CDR3 DNA is TGTGCCAGCAGCCTCGGGGGTGGCTACGAGCAGTACTTC. Translated, it gives CASSLGGGYEQYF.

J is TRBJ2-3 and V is TRBV5-4; the match to TRBD2 covers 11 bases. With V trimmed by 5 bases and J by 2 bases, 4 bases remained unmatched. The CDR3 is 15 amino acids. Germline V gene data show CDR1 as SGHNT and CDR2 as YYREEE (reference sequence). Here the CDR3 DNA reads TGTGCCAGCAGGCTAGCGGGGGGATTCACAGATACGCAGTATTTT. Protein: CASRLAGGFTDTQYF.

This clone appeared once. V is TRBV6-1 and J is TRBJ2-1; TRBD1 aligns across 12 bases. The germline V gene encodes CDR1 MNHNS and CDR2 SASEGT. The CDR3 has 17 amino acids. The V and J ends lost 4 bases and 0 bases, in that order; junction bases with no gene match: 4. DNA for the CDR3: TGTGCCAGCAGTGGCCGGGGACAGGGGGCCTCCTACAATGAGCAGTTCTTC. Translated, it gives CASSGRGQGASYNEQFF.

The chain recombines TRBV9 with TRBJ1-3; 9 positions match TRBD1. Germline loops: CDR1 SGDLS, CDR2 YYNGEE. The CDR3 totals 18 residues. Unmatched junction bases numbered 11, after V lost 0 bases and J lost 4 bases. CDR3 sequence reads: CASSVALLDRGAGNTIYF. The CDR3 bases are TGTGCCAGCAGCGTAGCCCTACTGGACAGGGGTGCCGGAAACACCATATATTTT.

V and J are TRBV3-1 (or the pseudogene TRBV3-2) and TRBJ2-7; 10 nucleotides align to TRBD1. Per the germline V gene, CDR1 is LGHDT and CDR2 is YNNKEL (reference sequence). V shed 3 bases, J shed 6 bases, and the junction held 8 bases outside the gene matches. The CDR3 spans 15 residues. The CDR3 nucleotides read TGTGCCAGCAGCCAGCGACAGGGGGCAATAGGCGAGCAGTACTTC. Translation: CASSQRQGAIGEQYF.